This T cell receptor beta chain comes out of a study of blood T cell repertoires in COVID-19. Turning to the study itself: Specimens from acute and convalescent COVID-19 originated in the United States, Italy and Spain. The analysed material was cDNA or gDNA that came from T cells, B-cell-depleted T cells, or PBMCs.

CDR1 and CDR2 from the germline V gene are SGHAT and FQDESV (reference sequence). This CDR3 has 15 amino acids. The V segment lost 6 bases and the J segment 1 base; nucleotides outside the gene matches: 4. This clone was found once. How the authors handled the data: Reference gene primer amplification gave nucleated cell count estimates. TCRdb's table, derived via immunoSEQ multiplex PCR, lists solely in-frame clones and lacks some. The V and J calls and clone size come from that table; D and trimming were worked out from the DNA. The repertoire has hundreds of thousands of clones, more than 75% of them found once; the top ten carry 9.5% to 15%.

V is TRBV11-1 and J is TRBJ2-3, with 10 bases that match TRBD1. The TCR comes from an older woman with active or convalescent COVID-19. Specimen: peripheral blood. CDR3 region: CASSRGTGGTDTQYF. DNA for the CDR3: TGTGCCAGCAGTCGCGGGACAGGGGGCACAGATACGCAGTATTTT.